This T cell receptor beta chain was sequenced in a study of blood T cell repertoires in COVID-19 (dated by TCRdb to about 2020). Regarding the study in general: The collaborator samples originated in the United States, Italy and Spain and spanned the acute and convalescent phases of COVID-19. The prospective study material was composed of cDNA or gDNA derived from T cells, B-cell-depleted T cells, or PBMCs. Deeply sampled blood TCRbeta repertoires from subjects exposed to, actively infected with, or recovered from COVID-19 were included in the dataset. HLA class I and class II types, where available, came from metadata supplied by the sample provider rather than from assay-based typing. The repertoires were released in a freely available public database intended as a resource for research on the immune response to SARS-CoV-2. The samples were drawn from two sources: the first 160 participants of the ongoing ImmuneRACE study, and 1,200 or so subjects contributed by 6 global collaborators. A de-identified subject ID, COVID-19 status, age in years and sex were almost always included in the sample metadata. General study outcomes and caveats: The amount of clinical and demographic metadata varied by source and participant and was provided uncurated.

TCRbeta CDR3 regions were amplified from genomic DNA using the immunoSEQ Assay, a bias-controlled multiplex PCR. For the original study's pipeline: The number of nucleated cells in each sample was estimated from the amplification of reference gene primers within the assay. To quantify the absolute abundance of each unique TCRbeta CDR3 rearrangement, sequence reads were collapsed and filtered. For each sample, productive Simpson clonality was calculated by taking the square root of Simpson's diversity index across productive rearrangements. This immuneACCESS table, as held by TCRdb, lists in-frame sequences with V and J called but not all clones. Of the missing ones, under half trace to an unresolved V gene in checked studies; the others have no known cause. Clone size and V and J calls were adopted from that table, with D and trimming inferred from the DNA. A total of 170,000 or so clones appear in this sample, roughly nine tenths of them only once. The biggest ten clones account for 1.5% to 2% of the sample.

Details on this clone: It lacks a known antigen. Base qualities were left out, and no much larger clone turns up one base away.

The V end gives up 4 bases and the J end 8 bases, leaving 20 bases in the junction not matched to a gene. Its CDR3 holds 19 amino acids, cysteine through phenylalanine. Just the 57-base CDR3 DNA is kept, in frame starting at base 1. From a lookup of the germline V gene, CDR1 and CDR2 are MNHGY and SVAAGI. A second Seattle source provided samples from volunteer blood donors who had recovered from COVID-19. Each collaborating institution followed its own protocols to collect whole blood in K2EDTA tubes. For TCRbeta analysis, collaborators shipped samples as frozen whole blood, isolated PBMCs, or DNA extracted from either of those sample types.

The TCR sequence derives from a man aged 18 to 30 who had recovered from COVID-19. The V and J segments used are TRBV6-9 and TRBJ2-2; 9 central bases correspond to TRBD2. The specimen was peripheral blood. The DNA reads as follows: TGTGCCAGCAGTTTTCCCGTCCTAGCGGGGAGAGGAGAAGGAGGGGAGCTGTTTTTT. Translated, this is CASSFPVLAGRGEGGELFF.